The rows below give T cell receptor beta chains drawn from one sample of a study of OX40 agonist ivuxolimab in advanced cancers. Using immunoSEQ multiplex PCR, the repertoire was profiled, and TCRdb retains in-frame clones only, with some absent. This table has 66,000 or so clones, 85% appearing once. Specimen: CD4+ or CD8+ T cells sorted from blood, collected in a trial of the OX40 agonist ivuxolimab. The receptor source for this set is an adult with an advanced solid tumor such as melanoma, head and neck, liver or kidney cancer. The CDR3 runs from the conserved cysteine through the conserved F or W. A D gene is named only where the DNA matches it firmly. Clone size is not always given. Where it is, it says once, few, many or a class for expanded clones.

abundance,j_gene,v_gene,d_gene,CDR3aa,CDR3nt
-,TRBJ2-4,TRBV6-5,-,CASSYGAGAKNIQYF,TGTGCCAGCAGCTACGGGGCCGGAGCCAAAAACATTCAGTACTTC
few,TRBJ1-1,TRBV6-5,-,CASSLHATNTEAFF,TGTGCCAGCAGCCTACACGCCACGAACACTGAAGCTTTCTTT
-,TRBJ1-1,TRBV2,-,CASSLRGVTAFF,TGTGCCAGCAGCCTCAGAGGGGTAACGGCTTTCTTT
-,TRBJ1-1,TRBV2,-,CASRAWNTEAFF,TGTGCCAGCAGGGCGTGGAACACTGAAGCTTTCTTT
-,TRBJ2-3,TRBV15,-,CATSSLVYTQYF,TGTGCCACCAGCTCGCTAGTGTATACGCAGTATTTT
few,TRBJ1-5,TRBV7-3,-,CASSLNTEIHQPQHF,TGTGCCAGCAGCTTAAATACAGAGATTCATCAGCCCCAGCATTTT
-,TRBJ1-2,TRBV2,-,CASKTARLYGYTF,TGTGCCTCCAAGACAGCGCGACTTTATGGCTACACCTTC
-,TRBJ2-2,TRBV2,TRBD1,CASSEALRGQGNTGELFF,TGTGCCAGCAGTGAAGCGCTTCGGGGACAGGGGAACACCGGGGAGCTGTTTTTT
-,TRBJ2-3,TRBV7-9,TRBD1,CASSPGQGPTDTQYF,TGTGCCAGCAGCCCTGGACAGGGACCCACAGATACGCAGTATTTT
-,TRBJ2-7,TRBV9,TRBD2,CASSVGSGLAYEQYF,TGTGCCAGCAGCGTAGGATCCGGACTAGCCTACGAGCAGTACTTC
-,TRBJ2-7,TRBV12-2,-,CASRFRDRTYEQYF,TGTGCCAGCAGGTTCCGGGACAGGACCTACGAGCAGTACTTC
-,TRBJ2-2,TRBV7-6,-,CASSLAGQGNTGELFF,TGTGCCAGCAGCTTAGCTGGGCAGGGCAACACCGGGGAGCTGTTTTTT
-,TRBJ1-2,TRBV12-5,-,CASGSPGVLGYTF,TGTGCTAGTGGTTCACCCGGGGTATTAGGCTACACCTTC
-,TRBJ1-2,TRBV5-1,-,CASSGGMSYGYTF,TGCGCCAGCAGCGGAGGGATGAGCTATGGCTACACCTTC
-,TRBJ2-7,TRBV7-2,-,CASSWRLLSYEQYF,TGTGCCAGCAGCTGGCGACTCCTCTCCTACGAGCAGTACTTC
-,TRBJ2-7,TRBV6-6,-,CASSYSPGDYEQYF,TGTGCCAGCAGTTACTCGCCGGGGGACTACGAGCAGTACTTC
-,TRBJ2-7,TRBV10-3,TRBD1,CASQGARDEQYF,TGTGCCAGCCAGGGGGCGCGGGACGAGCAGTACTTC
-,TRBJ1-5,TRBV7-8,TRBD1,CASSEQGVSNQPQHF,TGTGCCAGCAGCGAACAGGGGGTCAGCAATCAGCCCCAGCATTTT
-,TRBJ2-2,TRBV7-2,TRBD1,CASSLSLGSRGTTGELFF,TGTGCCAGCAGCTTATCCCTGGGGAGCAGGGGGACCACCGGGGAGCTGTTTTTT
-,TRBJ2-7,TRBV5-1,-,CASSLTSEQYF,TGCGCCAGCAGCTTGACCTCCGAGCAGTACTTC
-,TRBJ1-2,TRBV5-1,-,CASSGGDTVGGYTF,TGCGCCAGCAGCGGAGGGGACACCGTGGGCGGCTACACCTTC
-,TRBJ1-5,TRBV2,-,CASRGLQNQPQHF,TGTGCCAGCAGGGGGCTCCAGAATCAGCCCCAGCATTTT
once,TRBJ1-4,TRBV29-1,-,CSVGKTNEKLFF,TGCAGCGTTGGGAAAACTAATGAAAAACTGTTTTTT
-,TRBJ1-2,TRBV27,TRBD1,CASSTGQFNYGYTF,TGTGCCAGCAGTACGGGACAGTTCAACTATGGCTACACCTTC
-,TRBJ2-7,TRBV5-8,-,CASSFTTGRTYEQYF,TGTGCCAGCAGCTTTACGACGGGCAGGACCTACGAGCAGTACTTC
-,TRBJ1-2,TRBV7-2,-,CASSPGGQRSGYGYTF,TGTGCCAGCAGCCCCGGCGGACAGCGGTCGGGCTATGGCTACACCTTC
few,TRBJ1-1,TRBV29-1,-,CSSWTDEAFF,TGCAGCTCCTGGACGGATGAAGCTTTCTTT
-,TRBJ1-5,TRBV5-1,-,CASSLKGGIDQPQHF,TGCGCCAGCAGCTTGAAGGGGGGCATAGATCAGCCCCAGCATTTT
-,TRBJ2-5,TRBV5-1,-,CASSLEWTKNGYF,TGCGCCAGCAGCTTAGAGTGGACCAAAAACGGGTACTTC
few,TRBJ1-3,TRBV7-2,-,CASSSTVGNTIYF,TGTGCCAGCAGCTCGACGGTGGGAAACACCATATATTTT
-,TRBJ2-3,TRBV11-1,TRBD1,CASSDRAGADTQYF,TGTGCCAGCAGCGACAGGGCCGGGGCAGATACGCAGTATTTT
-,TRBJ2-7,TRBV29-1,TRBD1,CSVDGTGSPGQYF,TGCAGCGTAGACGGGACAGGGTCCCCCGGGCAGTACTTC
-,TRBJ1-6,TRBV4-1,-,CASSQGSPLHF,TGCGCCAGCAGCCAAGGGTCACCCCTCCACTTT
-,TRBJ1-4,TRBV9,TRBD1,CASSDGDRGIEKLFF,TGTGCCAGCAGCGACGGGGACAGGGGGATTGAAAAACTGTTTTTT
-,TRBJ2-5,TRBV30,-,CAWTREETQYF,TGTGCCTGGACTAGGGAAGAGACCCAGTACTTC
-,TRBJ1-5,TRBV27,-,CASSLVLGRQPQHF,TGTGCCAGCAGTTTAGTCTTGGGACGCCAGCCCCAGCATTTT
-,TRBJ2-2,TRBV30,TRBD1,CAWRPPGQGVGELFF,TGTGCCTGGAGACCCCCGGGACAGGGGGTTGGGGAGCTGTTTTTT
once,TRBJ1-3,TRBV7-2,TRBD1,CASSDRGFSGNTIYF,TGTGCCAGCAGCGACAGGGGTTTCTCTGGAAACACCATATATTTT
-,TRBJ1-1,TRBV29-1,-,CSAHGLNTEAFF,TGCAGCGCCCATGGCTTGAACACTGAAGCTTTCTTT
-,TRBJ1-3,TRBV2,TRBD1,CASARQGINTIYF,TGTGCCAGCGCGAGACAGGGGATAAACACCATATATTTT
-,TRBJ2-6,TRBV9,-,CASSVVDTGGVGANVLTF,TGTGCCAGCAGCGTAGTTGACACAGGTGGGGTTGGGGCCAACGTCCTGACTTTC
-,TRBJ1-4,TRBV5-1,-,CASSAGVTNEKLFF,TGCGCCAGCAGCGCAGGAGTAACTAATGAAAAACTGTTTTTT
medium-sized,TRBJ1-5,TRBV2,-,CASSKGPNQPQHF,TGTGCCAGCAGTAAGGGCCCCAATCAGCCCCAGCATTTT
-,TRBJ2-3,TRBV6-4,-,CASSRVTVRTDTQYF,TGTGCCAGCAGCAGGGTGACCGTACGCACAGATACGCAGTATTTT
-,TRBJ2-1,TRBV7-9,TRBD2,CASSLGTSGIPSSYNEQFF,TGTGCCAGCAGCTTGGGGACTAGCGGGATTCCGAGCTCCTACAATGAGCAGTTCTTC
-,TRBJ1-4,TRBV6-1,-,CASSPRAPGEKLFF,TGTGCCAGCAGTCCTAGGGCGCCGGGTGAAAAACTGTTTTTT